A selection of T cell receptor beta chains follows, all from one sample in a study of cytomegalovirus exposure and HLA in healthy donors. This table comes from immunoSEQ multiplex PCR, and its TCRdb copy is limited to in-frame clones, with some not included. The sample has roughly 160,000 clones, more than 70% seen once; the top ten hold over 1.2%. Sequencing was done on a sample of PBMCs. The origin of the receptors is a girl under 18 in good health and CMV-seronegative. CDR3s leave out the opening cysteine and the closing phenylalanine or tryptophan. A D gene is named only where the DNA matches it firmly. Size is stated for part of the rows, as once, few or many counts, or as a class when the clone is expanded.

v_call	d_call	j_call	clone_size	cdr3_aa
TRBV4-1	.	TRBJ1-1	.	ASSQLSQGNTEAF
TRBV10-3	TRBD1	TRBJ1-2	.	AISESGDRDYGYT
TRBV6-5	.	TRBJ1-1	few	ASSPTGNTEAF
TRBV9	.	TRBJ1-2	.	ASSVATEDGYT
TRBV5-1	TRBD1	TRBJ2-6	.	ASTGQGLSGANVLT
TRBV4-2	TRBD1	TRBJ2-7	.	ASSRTGTDYEQY
TRBV6-1	TRBD1	TRBJ1-2	.	ASSDGQGVGGYT
TRBV11-2	.	TRBJ1-5	.	ASSLSEGNQPQH
TRBV2	TRBD2	TRBJ2-3	few	ASSPSGGVSDTQY
TRBV10-3	TRBD1	TRBJ1-1	.	AISDPGGKGTEAF
TRBV27	TRBD2	TRBJ2-5	.	ASSPQAGLGTQY
TRBV2	.	TRBJ1-6	.	ASSVYIAGNSPLH
TRBV6-5	.	TRBJ1-2	.	ASSFRGKDGYT
TRBV7-2	.	TRBJ1-5	.	ASSPGDRPKPQH
TRBV28	.	TRBJ2-3	.	ASISRGTSSTDTQY
TRBV6-5	TRBD1	TRBJ1-1	.	ASSYRGQMNTEAF
TRBV9	TRBD1	TRBJ2-5	.	ASSSRTGAETQY
TRBV5-6	.	TRBJ1-2	.	ASSLTADPTNYGYT
TRBV5-4	.	TRBJ2-1	.	ASSSPQEGNEQF
TRBV4-1	TRBD1	TRBJ2-1	few	ASSHGQGGNEQF
TRBV10-2	.	TRBJ2-2	.	ASAPGGTGELF
TRBV27	TRBD1	TRBJ2-7	.	ASSPAGTGRNEQY
TRBV29-1	.	TRBJ1-6	.	SVQGNNNSPLH
TRBV5-5	.	TRBJ1-1	few	ASSSFGQFNTEAF
TRBV27	.	TRBJ1-2	.	ASRGRGGYT
TRBV28	TRBD1	TRBJ2-2	few	ASRQGAWNGELF
TRBV7-9	TRBD2	TRBJ2-5	.	ASSPGGGVETQY
TRBV7-2	TRBD2	TRBJ2-7	.	ASSLAPGRDEQY
TRBV29-1	.	TRBJ1-1	.	SIGRGGTDTEAF
TRBV5-4	.	TRBJ1-2	.	ASSPPGRPNYGYT
TRBV11-2	TRBD2	TRBJ2-1	.	ASSLDGSGYNEQF
TRBV7-9	.	TRBJ2-5	.	ASSFLGQETQY
TRBV6-5	.	TRBJ2-2	.	ASTSNTGELF
TRBV9	.	TRBJ1-3	.	ASSTLDNSGNTIY
TRBV11-2	TRBD1	TRBJ1-3	.	ASSVGTGYNTIY
TRBV7-9	TRBD2	TRBJ2-5	.	ASSLSLAGVQETQY
TRBV6-5	TRBD1	TRBJ1-2	.	ASSAGQGGGYT
TRBV29-1	.	TRBJ1-2	.	SVESEYYGYT
TRBV5-6	.	TRBJ2-7	.	ASSRRRSSSYEQY
TRBV5-4	TRBD2	TRBJ2-5	.	ASSPVSGGTGETQY
TRBV19	.	TRBJ1-2	.	ASISNYGYT
TRBV29-1	.	TRBJ2-1	.	SVLPGTHTNEQF
TRBV10-2	.	TRBJ2-2	.	VSSENRINRELF
TRBV5-1	TRBD1	TRBJ1-2	.	ASSLGQGGHYGYT
TRBV7-9	.	TRBJ1-2	.	ASSETDYYGYT